The present entry profiles one TCR beta chain with its context. One Seattle source followed patients from active infection through their disease course. Between the trimmed V and J ends, which lost 5 bases and 0 bases, there was a span of 11 bases. Germline assignment: CDR1 MNHEY and CDR2 SVGAGI. The CDR3 spans 15 residues. Original analysis: Counts of nucleated cells, estimated from reference gene primer amplification, were obtained. Profiling relied on immunoSEQ multiplex PCR, and the TCRdb table lists in-frame clones only, not all of them. D and trimming were read from the DNA, whereas the V and J calls and clone size are those reported in that table. The sample has about 58,000 clones, around 83% seen once; the top ten hold about 10%. The record originates from a study of blood T cell repertoires in COVID-19. Across the whole study: The origin of the acute and convalescent COVID-19 samples was the United States, Italy and Spain.

This chain connects TRBV6-5 to TRBJ1-5; D not certain. The sequence was obtained from a man over 45 with COVID-19, enrolled during active disease. What was sequenced was peripheral blood. CDR3 in amino acids: CASSPTEYSNQPQHF. The CDR3 DNA reads TGTGCCAGCAGTCCTACCGAATATAGCAATCAGCCCCAGCATTTT.